Each of the 22 T cell receptor beta chains below was sequenced from the same sample in a study of blood T cell repertoires in COVID-19. Repertoires were generated with immunoSEQ multiplex PCR, while TCRdb's copy carries only in-frame clones and drops some. The table lists approximately 250,000 clones, around nine tenths of them singletons. Sequencing was done on a sample of peripheral blood. All receptors derive from a man aged 35 to 55 with active or convalescent COVID-19.

The CDR3 spells CATSRDAGTSQDTQYF. CDR3 nucleotides: TGTGCCACCAGCAGAGATGCAGGGACTAGTCAAGATACGCAGTATTTT. This chain uses TRBV15 with TRBJ2-3; 8 nucleotides align to TRBD2. V shed 0 bases and J 5 bases; nucleotides not matched to a gene: 7. Germline V gene sequence: CDR1 LNHNV, CDR2 YYDKDF (reference sequence). The CDR3 totals 16 residues.

This clone was found once. The CDR3 DNA reads as TGTGCCATCAGTGCATCCCCCGGTTATGGCTACACCTTC. It codes for CAISASPGYGYTF. This rearrangement joins TRBV10-3 to TRBJ1-2; no reliable D call. V gave up 4 bases and J gave up 5 bases, with 11 bases separating them. This CDR3 comprises 13 residues. Germline V gene data show CDR1 as ENHRY and CDR2 as SYGVKD.

This clone showed up just once. The V call is TRBV6-1, the J call TRBJ1-2; D ambiguous. The ends were cut back, 1 base at V and 4 bases at J, with 10 bases in the middle. Germline V lookup: CDR1 MNHNS, CDR2 SASEGT. The CDR3 consists of 14 residues. The CDR3, as DNA: TGTGCCAGCAGTGAAGAGGCCCGGGGCTATGGCTACACCTTC. Protein: CASSEEARGYGYTF.

The chain recombines TRBV19 with TRBJ1-4; a possible D gene is TRBD1 (5 bases). Germline values: CDR1 LNHDA, CDR2 SQIVND (reference sequence). CDR3 length: 15 amino acids. Trimming left V 6 bases short and J 1 base short, with 12 bases between. In DNA form, the CDR3 reads TGTGCCAGTAGAGTGGGGGGATTAACTAATGAAAAACTGTTTTTT. Protein sequence: CASRVGGLTNEKLFF. Filled out from reference TRBV19 and TRBJ1-4, the complete variable domain reads DGGITQSPKYLFRKEGQNVTLSCEQNLNHDAMYWYRQDPGQGLRLIYYSQIVNDFQKGDIAEGYSVSREKKESFPLTVTSAQKNPTAFYLCASRVGGLTNEKLFFGSGTQLSVL.

This chain joins TRBV4-2 and TRBJ1-5; D not resolved. Between the trimmed V and J ends, which lost 1 base and 7 bases, there was a span of 11 bases. The CDR3 extends over 14 amino acids. CDR1 and CDR2 (germline): LGHNA, YNFKEQ. CDR3 sequence (DNA): TGTGCCAGCAGCCAAGCAGACCAGCGGCAGCCCCAGCATTTT. Translated: CASSQADQRQPQHF.

This chain connects TRBV4-1 to TRBJ2-3; the match to TRBD2 covers 7 bases. Germline CDR1 MGHRA, CDR2 YSYEKL. This CDR3 contains 15 residues. V was pared by 4 bases and J by 4 bases, with 8 bases of the junction left unmatched. The CDR3 spells CASSPRTSSADTQYF. The DNA for the CDR3 is TGCGCCAGCAGCCCCCGGACTAGTAGCGCAGATACGCAGTATTTT.

The chain joins TRBV5-5 to TRBJ1-1; D is undetermined. Germline V gene data show CDR1 as SGHKS and CDR2 as YYEKEE (reference sequence). Trimming stripped 1 base from V and 1 base from J, with 11 bases between. The CDR3 extends over 15 amino acids. The CDR3 region has the DNA TGTGCCAGCAGCTTGTATTGGACTGGGAACACTGAAGCTTTCTTT. It yields the protein CASSLYWTGNTEAFF.

The genes are TRBV9 and TRBJ1-1; no clear D. The CDR3 loop spans 14 amino acids. Germline lookup yields CDR1 SGDLS and CDR2 YYNGEE. V lost 2 bases and J lost 0, with 8 bases in between. DNA of the CDR3: TGTGCCAGCAGCGTCAACAGCCTGAACACTGAAGCTTTCTTT. Translation: CASSVNSLNTEAFF.

The gene calls are TRBV7-2 and TRBJ2-1, with D perhaps TRBD2 (6 bases). This CDR3 is 13 amino acids long. CDR1 SGHTA and CDR2 FQGNSA come from the germline V gene. The DNA of the CDR3 is TGTGGGGCCGGGAGAGGCTCCTACAATGAGCAGTTCTTC. It specifies CGAGRGSYNEQFF.

This sequence joins TRBV2 and TRBJ2-7, with 8 bases lining up with TRBD1. V gave up 2 bases and J gave up 4 bases; unmatched junction bases: 7. The V gene's germline CDR1 is SNHLY and CDR2 FYNNEI. The CDR3 has 15 residues. CDR3 sequence: CASSEWTGNGYEQYF. CDR3 nucleotide sequence: TGTGCCAGCAGTGAATGGACAGGGAACGGGTACGAGCAGTACTTC. Variable domain in full (rest from reference TRBV2 and TRBJ2-7): EPEVTQTPSHQVTQMGQEVILRCVPISNHLYFYWYRQILGQKVEFLVSFYNNEISEKSEIFDDQFSVERPDGSNFTLKIRSTKLEDSAMYFCASSEWTGNGYEQYFGPGTRLTVT.

The rearrangement links TRBV5-1 to TRBJ2-4; TRBD2 aligns across 10 bases. Trimming cost V 4 bases and J 0 bases; bases outside gene matches: 10. The germline gives CDR1 SGHRS, CDR2 YFSETQ. This CDR3 contains 18 residues. In nucleotides, the CDR3 is TGCGCCAGCAGCCCAAGAGGACTAGCGGTACTAGCCAAAAACATTCAGTACTTC. Its protein product is CASSPRGLAVLAKNIQYF.

This clone appeared a single time. This chain connects TRBV11-3 to TRBJ2-1; 8 bases map to TRBD2. Germline loops: CDR1 SGHNT, CDR2 YENEEA. J gave up 10 bases and V 6 bases, and 2 bases lay outside the gene matches. This CDR3 comprises 11 residues. CDR3 loop: CASSRGGEQFF. CDR3 sequence (DNA): TGTGCCAGCAGTCGGGGGGGCGAGCAGTTCTTC.

V is TRBV7-6 and J is TRBJ1-4; 8 bases fit TRBD1. This CDR3 spans 14 amino acids. The germline V gene has CDR1 SGHVS and CDR2 FNYEAQ. After removal of 4 bases from V and 8 bases from J, the junction contained 6 bases not matched to a gene. The CDR3 sequence: CASSSGQGREKLFF. The CDR3, as DNA: TGTGCCAGCAGCTCAGGACAGGGACGAGAAAAACTGTTTTTT.

The V and J genes are TRBV18 and TRBJ1-1; 7 bases agree with TRBD1. J lost 8 bases, V lost 0 bases, and 9 bases had no gene match. The CDR3 runs to 15 residues. Germline loops: CDR1 KGHSH, CDR2 LQKENI. The CDR3: CASSPPETGRREAFF. As DNA, the CDR3 is TGTGCCAGCTCACCACCGGAGACAGGGAGGAGGGAAGCTTTCTTT.

The genes are TRBV10-2 and TRBJ2-7; D is unresolved. V was pared by 3 bases and J by 3 bases, with 6 bases between. Germline values: CDR1 WSHSY, CDR2 SAAADI. CDR3 size: 12 residues. The DNA of the CDR3 is TGCGCCAGCAGTGATTCTCTCTACGAGCAGTACTTC. It is translated as CASSDSLYEQYF.

This chain connects TRBV4-1 to TRBJ1-4; 8 bases map to TRBD1. The germline V gene has CDR1 MGHRA and CDR2 YSYEKL. This CDR3 is 14 amino acids long. Germline trimming cut 8 bases from V and 7 bases from J; bases unmatched to any gene: 9. Here the CDR3 reads CASRTGGPGEKLFF. The CDR3 bases are TGCGCCAGCCGAACAGGGGGTCCTGGTGAAAAACTGTTTTTT.

This rearrangement joins TRBV5-4 to TRBJ1-1; D is unclear. The V end lost 5 bases, the J end lost 1 base, and 9 bases lay between the germline ends. Looked up from germline, CDR1 is SGHNT and CDR2 is YYREEE (reference sequence). The CDR3 runs to 13 residues. The CDR3 is CASRPSRNTEAFF. DNA for the CDR3: TGTGCCAGCAGGCCCTCTAGGAACACTGAAGCTTTCTTT.

The DNA of the CDR3 is TGTGCCAGCAGTGAAGGAGGCAGCTACGAGCAGTACTTC. Translating gives CASSEGGSYEQYF. The chain uses TRBV6-1 and TRBJ2-7; D not resolved. The V gene lost 1 base and the J gene lost 3 bases, with 7 bases spanning the gap. Germline V gives CDR1 MNHNS, CDR2 SASEGT. The CDR3 is 13 residues long.

The J gene is TRBJ2-1, the V gene TRBV15, with D possibly matching TRBD2 (6 bases). Germline V gives CDR1 LNHNV, CDR2 YYDKDF (reference sequence). The germline V and J ends were trimmed by 8 bases and 5 bases, with 13 bases remaining between them. This CDR3 has 13 amino acids. The DNA of the CDR3 is TGTGCCACCGCTTTGGACTACAACAATGAGCAGTTCTTC. Translated, it gives CATALDYNNEQFF.

The chain joins TRBV6-5 to TRBJ1-1; 8 bases line up with TRBD1. The V gene end was trimmed by 6 bases and the J gene end by 4 bases; junction bases not matched to a gene: 10. The germline V gene has CDR1 MNHEY and CDR2 SVGAGI. The CDR3 is 15 amino acids. Here the CDR3 DNA reads TGTGCCAGCAGCAAGGGACAGGAGAGGGGCACTGAAGCTTTCTTT. Its translation is CASSKGQERGTEAFF.

On this clone itself: Other DNA variants within this sample encode the same CDR3. V and J are TRBV27 and TRBJ2-5, with D unresolved. The V gene lost 2 bases and the J gene lost 5 bases, with 9 bases spanning the gap. This CDR3 is built from 13 residues. The V gene's germline CDR1 is MNHEY and CDR2 SMNVEV (reference sequence). The DNA of the CDR3 is TGTGCCAGCAGTTTAAGTAGGCGGGAGACCCAGTACTTC. Encoded protein: CASSLSRRETQYF.

V and J are TRBV7-2 and TRBJ2-2; 10 positions match TRBD1. V lost 3 bases, J lost 6 bases, and 1 base stayed unmatched. This CDR3 contains 14 residues. The V gene's germline CDR1 is SGHTA and CDR2 FQGNSA. CDR3 sequence (DNA): TGTGCCAGCAGCTTTGGGACAGGGGCCGGGGAGCTGTTTTTT. Its translation: CASSFGTGAGELFF. The full variable domain, with the rest looked up from reference TRBV7-2 and TRBJ2-2, is GAGVSQSPSNKVTEKGKDVELRCDPISGHTALYWYRQSLGQGLEFLIYFQGNSAPDKSGLPSDRFSAERTGGSVSTLTIQRTQQEDSAVYLCASSFGTGAGELFFGEGSRLTVL.